Each of the 23 T cell receptor beta chains below was sequenced from the same sample in a study of T-cell reconstitution after alpha-beta-depleted transplantation in children. Using unique molecular identifiers, the investigators prepared the TCRbeta library. MiXCR, run by TCRdb on the PCR reads, gives a single entry per CDR3 protein. Of about 110,000 distinct CDR3 sequences in the sample, about 23% were seen once. The starting material was PBMCs, mostly from graft donor cells, obtained 180 days after TCRalphabeta/CD19-depleted stem cell transplant. These TCRs come from a male patient aged 2-9 years who had a stem cell transplant for chronic granulomatous disease, so the T cells may come from the graft donor.

This clonotype was recorded many times. The rearrangement uses TRBV6-5 and TRBJ2-3; D is ambiguous. The CDR3 spans 14 residues. Germline assignment: CDR1 MNHEY and CDR2 SVGAGI. Trimming pared 7 bases from V and 2 bases from J, leaving 13 bases between. The CDR3 region has the DNA TGTGCCAGCACCAAAGGTAGCAACACAGATACGCAGTATTTT. Translating gives CASTKGSNTDTQYF.

The rearrangement joins TRBV5-5 to TRBJ1-2; D not resolved. The germline CDR1 and CDR2 sequences are SGHKS and YYEKEE (reference sequence). Trimming shortened V by 4 bases and J by 10 bases, and 14 bases separated the two germline ends. The CDR3 loop spans 12 amino acids. The CDR3 protein is CASSLSTEDYTF. CDR3 sequence (DNA): TGTGCCAGCAGCCTGAGTACAGAAGACTACACCTTC.

The V gene is TRBV5-4, the J gene TRBJ2-1, with TRBD1 identical over 7 bases. With V trimmed by 4 bases and J by 4 bases, 8 bases remained unmatched. This CDR3 contains 15 residues. The germline V gene encodes CDR1 SGHNT and CDR2 YYREEE (reference sequence). CDR3 in DNA: TGTGCCAGCAGCCCCCAGGGACAGCTTTACAATGAGCAGTTCTTC. Amino acids: CASSPQGQLYNEQFF.

This rearrangement joins TRBV9 to TRBJ2-3, with 7 bases aligning to TRBD2. V lost 6 bases to trimming and J lost 2 bases; unmatched junction nucleotides: 6. This CDR3 is built from 14 residues. The germline V gene encodes CDR1 SGDLS and CDR2 YYNGEE. The CDR3 sequence is CASNRAGTTDTQYF. CDR3 nucleotides: TGTGCCAGCAACCGAGCGGGAACCACAGATACGCAGTATTTT.

In its sample, this clonotype was seen a few times. The V and J genes are TRBV10-3 and TRBJ2-3; D possibly uses TRBD1 or TRBD2 (6 bases each). The V and J ends lost 10 bases and 0 bases respectively, with 11 bases between them. Per germline, CDR1 ENHRY and CDR2 SYGVKD. The CDR3 loop spans 13 amino acids. Here the CDR3 reads CATRGASTDTQYF. The CDR3 DNA reads TGTGCCACAAGGGGGGCTAGCACAGATACGCAGTATTTT.

This clonotype was detected many times. The chain uses TRBV7-9 and TRBJ2-1; 8 bases line up with TRBD1. Looked up from germline, CDR1 is SEHNR and CDR2 is FQNEAQ (reference sequence). The V segment lost 5 bases and the J segment 1 base; nucleotides outside the gene matches: 4. The CDR3 spans 15 residues. The CDR3 reads CASSTTGGSYNEQFF. The CDR3 nucleotides read TGTGCCAGCAGCACAACAGGGGGTTCCTACAATGAGCAGTTCTTC.

This clonotype was seen repeatedly, ten times or more. This chain joins TRBV12-3 or TRBV12-4 and TRBJ2-7; 9 positions match TRBD1. The CDR3 spans 12 residues. The junction had 4 bases not matched to a gene; V was cut back by 7 bases and J by 6 bases. The CDR3 region is CASTKTGGEQYF. The DNA for the CDR3 is TGTGCCAGCACAAAGACAGGGGGCGAGCAGTACTTC.

The chain carries TRBV20-1 and TRBJ2-7; no clear D gene. Germline CDR1 and CDR2: DFQATT and SNEGSKA (reference sequence). This CDR3 contains 14 residues. The V end was cut by 0 bases, the J end by 3 bases, with 12 bases between. CDR3 sequence (DNA): TGCAGTGCTAGAGATTTTCCGACTGGCTACGAGCAGTACTTC. Encoded protein: CSARDFPTGYEQYF.

This clonotype was detected only a few times. V and J are TRBV11-2 and TRBJ2-7; TRBD2 aligns across 12 bases. Germline lookup yields CDR1 SGHAT and CDR2 FQNNGV. The CDR3 is made up of 17 amino acids. Trimming cost V 0 bases and J 3 bases; bases outside gene matches: 6. CDR3 sequence (DNA): TGTGCCAGCAGCTTAGAGGTGGGACTAGCGGGCCTCTACGAGCAGTACTTC. Translated: CASSLEVGLAGLYEQYF.

This sequence joins TRBV7-2 and TRBJ2-7; perhaps TRBD1 as D (5 bases). CDR3 length: 13 amino acids. The germline gives CDR1 SGHTA, CDR2 FQGNSA. V was shortened by 5 bases and J by 4 bases, with 12 bases between the two germline ends. The CDR3 DNA reads as TGTGCCAGCAGCGTAATACAGGCTTACGAGCAGTACTTC. It specifies CASSVIQAYEQYF.

This clonotype occurred many times. The chain recombines TRBV12-3 or TRBV12-4 with TRBJ2-1, with 11 bases aligning to TRBD1. This CDR3 contains 15 residues. V lost 5 bases to trimming and J lost 5 bases; unmatched junction nucleotides: 5. Written as DNA, the CDR3 is TGTGCCAGCAGTCAGGACAGGGGGCTAAACAATGAGCAGTTCTTC. Protein sequence: CASSQDRGLNNEQFF.

The V and J genes are TRBV5-1 and TRBJ1-1; 10 bases map to TRBD1. CDR3 length: 18 residues. With 1 base clipped from V and 6 bases from J, the junction kept 15 bases outside the gene matches. Germline-derived CDR1 and CDR2 are SGHRS and YFSETQ. DNA of the CDR3: TGCGCCAGCAGCTTGTTGGGGACAGGGGTTTTGTTTGCGTCTGAAGCTTTCTTT. Translating it yields CASSLLGTGVLFASEAFF. Based on the CDR3 plus reference TRBV5-1 and TRBJ1-1, the full variable domain is KAGVTQTPRYLIKTRGQQVTLSCSPISGHRSVSWYQQTPGQGLQFLFEYFSETQRNKGNFPGRFSGRQFSNSRSEMNVSTLELGDSALYLCASSLLGTGVLFASEAFFGQGTRLTVV.

This clonotype was detected ten times or more. CDR3: CASSALAGWDNEQFF. In nucleotides, the CDR3 is TGCGCCAGCAGCGCACTAGCGGGGTGGGACAATGAGCAGTTCTTC. The chain couples TRBV4-1 to TRBJ2-1, with 10 bases that match TRBD2. CDR3 length: 15 amino acids. Trimming took 5 bases from V and 5 from J; bases not matched to a gene: 6. Germline V lookup: CDR1 MGHRA, CDR2 YSYEKL.

This clonotype occurred many times. The rearrangement joins TRBV7-2 to TRBJ1-5; D is uncertain. The CDR3 consists of 13 residues. V shed 1 base and J shed 7 bases, with 8 bases lying between them. Germline V gene data show CDR1 as SGHTA and CDR2 as FQGNSA. The CDR3 is CASSLEGRQPQHF. The DNA for the CDR3 is TGTGCCAGCAGCTTAGAAGGGAGGCAGCCCCAGCATTTT.

This clonotype was found a few times. V is TRBV6-5 and J is TRBJ1-1; a possible D gene is TRBD1 (5 bases). Germline V gene sequence: CDR1 MNHEY, CDR2 SVGAGI. The CDR3 covers 18 residues. V gave up 4 bases and J gave up 1 base, with 22 bases separating them. The CDR3 DNA reads TGTGCCAGCAGTTGGAGACGAGTAGCTTTGGGGGGGAACACTGAAGCTTTCTTT. This sequence encodes CASSWRRVALGGNTEAFF.

This clonotype was detected ten times or more. The chain uses TRBV20-1 and TRBJ2-1; TRBD2 matches 8 bases. The V gene's germline CDR1 is DFQATT and CDR2 SNEGSKA (reference sequence). The CDR3 sequence is 19 residues long. V trimming: 0 bases; J trimming: 0 bases; junction bases outside the gene matches: 13. The CDR3 DNA reads as TGCAGTGCTAGAGATCGATCTAGCGGGTCACAAAGCTCCTACAATGAGCAGTTCTTC. Protein sequence: CSARDRSSGSQSSYNEQFF.

V gene TRBV7-6 combines with J gene TRBJ1-3, with D possibly being TRBD1 (5 bases). CDR3 length: 17 residues. V shed 5 bases and J shed 3 bases, with 20 bases lying between them. Germline V gives CDR1 SGHVS, CDR2 FNYEAQ. CDR3 DNA sequence: TGTGCCAGCAGCCCTACCTTTTCTGGGGCAGGTGGAAACACCATATATTTT. This codes for CASSPTFSGAGGNTIYF.

The CDR3 loop reads CASSSWVNSPLHF. As DNA, the CDR3 is TGCGCCAGCAGCTCTTGGGTTAATTCACCCCTCCACTTT. J is TRBJ1-6 and V is TRBV5-1; D gene uncertain. Germline CDR1 reads SGHRS; CDR2 reads YFSETQ. The CDR3 sequence is 13 residues long. Trimming shortened V by 3 bases and J by 6 bases, and 7 bases separated the two germline ends.

The chain has TRBV4-2 and TRBJ2-3; D might be TRBD1 or TRBD2, each matching 5 bases. Per germline, CDR1 LGHNA and CDR2 YNFKEQ. This CDR3 has 16 residues. Trimming pared 1 base from V and 2 bases from J, leaving 13 bases between. The CDR3 DNA reads as TGTGCCAGCAGCCAAGGGTCTAGCAGGGCCACAGATACGCAGTATTTT. Translation: CASSQGSSRATDTQYF.

This clonotype was detected a few times. J is TRBJ2-7 and V is TRBV9; D remains unclear. This CDR3 contains 10 residues. The germline V gene encodes CDR1 SGDLS and CDR2 YYNGEE. Trimming shortened V by 3 bases and J by 3 bases, and 1 base separated the two germline ends. The CDR3 DNA follows: TGTGCCAGCAGCGGCTACGAGCAGTACTTC. Its protein product is CASSGYEQYF.

This clonotype was seen repeatedly, ten times or more. The chain carries TRBV20-1 and TRBJ2-5; D might be TRBD1 (6 bases). With 4 bases removed from V and 5 bases from J, the gap between germline ends came to 14 bases. Germline loops: CDR1 DFQATT, CDR2 SNEGSKA (reference sequence). The CDR3 consists of 13 residues. The CDR3 loop reads CSAIVGGGETQYF. The CDR3 nucleotides read TGCAGTGCTATAGTGGGTGGGGGCGAGACCCAGTACTTC.

This clonotype appeared many times. This chain uses TRBV6-5 with TRBJ2-7; D is possibly TRBD1 (6 bases). V was clipped by 7 bases and J by 0 bases, with 13 bases between them. Per germline, CDR1 MNHEY and CDR2 SVGAGI. The CDR3 totals 14 residues. In nucleotides, the CDR3 is TGTGCCAGCACCGGTAGGGGGATCTCCTACGAGCAGTACTTC. Translation: CASTGRGISYEQYF.

This chain joins TRBV29-1 and TRBJ1-1, with D perhaps TRBD1 (6 bases). CDR1 SQVTM and CDR2 ANQGSEA come from the germline V gene. V was shortened by 1 base and J by 3 bases, with 18 bases between the two germline ends. The CDR3 contains 16 residues. CDR3 DNA: TGCAGCGTTGAAGGTTCCATAAGACAGGTCTACACTGAAGCTTTCTTT. Residues: CSVEGSIRQVYTEAFF.